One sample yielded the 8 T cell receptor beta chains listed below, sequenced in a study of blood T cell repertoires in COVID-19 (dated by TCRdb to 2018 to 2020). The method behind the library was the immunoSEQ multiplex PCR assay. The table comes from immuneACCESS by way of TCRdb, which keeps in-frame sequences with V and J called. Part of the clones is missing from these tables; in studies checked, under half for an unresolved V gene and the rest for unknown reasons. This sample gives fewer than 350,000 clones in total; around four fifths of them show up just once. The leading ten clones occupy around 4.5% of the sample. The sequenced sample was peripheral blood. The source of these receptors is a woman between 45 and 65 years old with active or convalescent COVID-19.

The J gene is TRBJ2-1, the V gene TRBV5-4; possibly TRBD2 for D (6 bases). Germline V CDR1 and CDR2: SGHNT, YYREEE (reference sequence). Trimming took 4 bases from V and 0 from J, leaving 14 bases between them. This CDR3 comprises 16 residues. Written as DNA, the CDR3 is TGTGCCAGCAGCCGTAGCGGAGACAGCTCCTACAATGAGCAGTTCTTC. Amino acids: CASSRSGDSSYNEQFF.

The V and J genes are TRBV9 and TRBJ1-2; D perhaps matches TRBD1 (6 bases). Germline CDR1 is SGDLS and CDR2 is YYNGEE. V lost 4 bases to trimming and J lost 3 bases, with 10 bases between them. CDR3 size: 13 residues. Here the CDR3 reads CASSPRTDYGYTF. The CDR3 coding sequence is TGTGCCAGCAGCCCTAGGACAGACTATGGCTACACCTTC. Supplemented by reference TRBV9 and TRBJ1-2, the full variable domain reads DSGVTQTPKHLITATGQRVTLRCSPRSGDLSVYWYQQSLDQGLQFLIQYYNGEERAKGNILERFSAQQFPDLHSELNLSSLELGDSALYFCASSPRTDYGYTFGSGTRLTVV.

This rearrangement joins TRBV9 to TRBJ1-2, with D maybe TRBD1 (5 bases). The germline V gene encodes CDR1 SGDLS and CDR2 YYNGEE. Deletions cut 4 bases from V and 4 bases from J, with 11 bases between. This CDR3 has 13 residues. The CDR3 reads CASSQTGSYGYTF. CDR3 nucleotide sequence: TGTGCCAGCAGCCAAACAGGATCCTATGGCTACACCTTC.

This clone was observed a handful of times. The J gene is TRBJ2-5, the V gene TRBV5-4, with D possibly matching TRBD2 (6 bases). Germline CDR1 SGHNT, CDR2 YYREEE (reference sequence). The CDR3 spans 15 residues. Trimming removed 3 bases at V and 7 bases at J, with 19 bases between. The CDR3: CASSSHNQDGGTQYF. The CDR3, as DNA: TGTGCCAGCAGCTCACACAATCAAGACGGGGGGACCCAGTACTTC.

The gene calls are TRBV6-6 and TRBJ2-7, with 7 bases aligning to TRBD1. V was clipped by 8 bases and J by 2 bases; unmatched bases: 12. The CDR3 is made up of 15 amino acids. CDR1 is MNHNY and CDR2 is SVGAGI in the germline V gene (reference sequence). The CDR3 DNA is TGTGCCAGCGCAACTGACAGGGATCGTCCCTACGAGCAGTACTTC. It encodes CASATDRDRPYEQYF.

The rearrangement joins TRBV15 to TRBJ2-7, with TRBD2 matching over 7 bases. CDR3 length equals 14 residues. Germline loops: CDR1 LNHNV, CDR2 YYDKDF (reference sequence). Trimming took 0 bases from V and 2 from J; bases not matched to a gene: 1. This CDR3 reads CATSREGLAYEQYF. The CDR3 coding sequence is TGTGCCACCAGCAGAGAAGGACTAGCCTACGAGCAGTACTTC.

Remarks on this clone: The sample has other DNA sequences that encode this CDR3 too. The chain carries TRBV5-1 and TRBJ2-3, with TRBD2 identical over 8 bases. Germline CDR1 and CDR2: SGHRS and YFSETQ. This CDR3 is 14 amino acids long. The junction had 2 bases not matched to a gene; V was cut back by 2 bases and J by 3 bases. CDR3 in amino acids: CASSLAGVTDTQYF. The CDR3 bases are TGCGCCAGCAGCTTAGCGGGAGTGACAGATACGCAGTATTTT.

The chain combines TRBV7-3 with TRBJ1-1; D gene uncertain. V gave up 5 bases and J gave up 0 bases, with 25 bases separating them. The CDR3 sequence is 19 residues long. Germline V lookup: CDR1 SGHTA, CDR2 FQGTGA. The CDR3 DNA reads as TGTGCCAGCAGCCGAATCCCCTCTTCGGACTTTTACATGAACACTGAAGCTTTCTTT. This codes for CASSRIPSSDFYMNTEAFF.